The TCR beta chain under discussion was sequenced for a study of T cells after yellow fever vaccination. In the study overall: Preparation used SMART-Seq v4 Ultra Low Input for the low-cell-number fractions. Study findings and constraints: One caveat is that FACS-sorted repertoires could contain abundant clonotypes contaminating from the bulk population. Subsequent booster samples again held most clones from primary vaccination (96% CD4, just under 90% CD8).

TCR cDNA was made by 5'RACE template switching, adding a universal primer site and UMIs. TCRdb used MiXCR to reprocess the 5' RACE reads, holding one entry per CDR3 protein. The table lists around 100,000 distinct CDR3 sequences, approximately 5.5% of them singletons. V dropped 5 bases and J dropped 0 bases, with 23 bases sitting between them. CDR1 is SGHTA and CDR2 is FQGNSA in the germline V gene. The CDR3 has 20 residues. This clonotype was detected only a few times. Its antigen is currently unknown. The material was CD8+ T cells sorted from PBMCs, obtained 10 days after the yellow fever booster vaccination. The rearrangement joins TRBV7-2 to TRBJ1-6; TRBD1 might be the D (5 bases). The clonotype comes from a man between 18 and 29 years old who received the YFV17D yellow fever vaccine. CDR3 nucleotides: TGTGCCAGCAGCCCCAGAAGGAGGGGATACTATAGCTCCTATAATTCACCCCTCCACTTT. This translates into CASSPRRRGYYSSYNSPLHF.